The TCR beta chain described here comes from a study of OX40 agonist ivuxolimab in advanced cancers. On the study more broadly: Hepatocellular carcinoma, melanoma, renal cell or head and neck cancer was diagnosed in the dose-escalation patients. Previous treatment with anti-PD-1, anti-PD-L1 or anti-CTLA-4 therapy was allowed; less than 45% had received some. Study-level results: Undetermined was the antigen specificity of the expanded peripheral T cells.

This CDR3 has 15 residues. V was shortened by 4 bases and J by 0 bases, with 10 bases between the two germline ends. Germline V gives CDR1 MGHRA, CDR2 YSYEKL. Concerning this clone: The antigen is undetermined.

Some clones are missing from TCRdb's copy, which holds only in-frame ones; the method was immunoSEQ multiplex PCR. Among 50,000 to 70,000 clones listed, about nine tenths were seen once. Material: CD4+ or CD8+ T cells sorted from blood, obtained in a trial of the OX40 agonist ivuxolimab. The chain employs TRBV4-1 and TRBJ2-1; no reliable D call. This clonotype was sampled from an adult with an advanced solid tumor such as melanoma, head and neck, liver or kidney cancer. The CDR3 DNA is TGCGCCAGCAGCCCTCTCGACCCCTCCTACAATGAGCAGTTCTTC. Residues: CASSPLDPSYNEQFF.